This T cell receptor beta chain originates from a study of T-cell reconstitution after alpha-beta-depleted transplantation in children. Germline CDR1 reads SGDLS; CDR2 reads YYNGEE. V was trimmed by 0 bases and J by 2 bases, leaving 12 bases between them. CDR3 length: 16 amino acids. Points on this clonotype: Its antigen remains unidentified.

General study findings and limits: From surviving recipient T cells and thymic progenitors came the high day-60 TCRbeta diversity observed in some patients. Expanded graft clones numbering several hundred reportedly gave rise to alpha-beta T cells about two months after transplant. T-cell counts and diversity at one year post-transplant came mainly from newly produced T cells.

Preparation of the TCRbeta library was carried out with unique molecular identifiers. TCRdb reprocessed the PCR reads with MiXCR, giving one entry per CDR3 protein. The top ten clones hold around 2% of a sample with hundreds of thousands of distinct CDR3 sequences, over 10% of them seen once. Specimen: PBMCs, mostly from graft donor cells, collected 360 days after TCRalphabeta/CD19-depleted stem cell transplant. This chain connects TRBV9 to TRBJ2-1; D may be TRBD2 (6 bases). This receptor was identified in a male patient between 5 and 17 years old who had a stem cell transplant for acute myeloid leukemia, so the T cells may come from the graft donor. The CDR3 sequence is CASSVGRELPYNEQFF. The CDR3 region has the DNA TGTGCCAGCAGCGTAGGGAGGGAGTTGCCCTACAATGAGCAGTTCTTC. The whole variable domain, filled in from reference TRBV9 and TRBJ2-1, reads DSGVTQTPKHLITATGQRVTLRCSPRSGDLSVYWYQQSLDQGLQFLIQYYNGEERAKGNILERFSAQQFPDLHSELNLSSLELGDSALYFCASSVGRELPYNEQFFGPGTRLTVL.